This section outlines one T cell receptor beta chain sequence together with its context. No antigen is known for it. These data are taken from a study of cytomegalovirus exposure and HLA in healthy donors. Findings of the study overall: Presence/absence analyses took donor sequencing depth as roughly uniform.

Germline CDR1 LGHNA, CDR2 YNFKEQ. The CDR3 spans 15 residues. Trimming at V came to 5 bases and at J to 8 bases, leaving 13 bases not matched to a gene. It was with 60 Vbeta and 13 Jbeta primers that the PCR ran. Profiled with immunoSEQ multiplex PCR; TCRdb holds only in-frame clones, not every one. The top ten hold roughly 3.4% of the sample, which has about 160,000 clones, around 75% seen once. The clonotype originates from a human donor in good health. Sequenced input: PBMCs. The chain employs TRBV4-2 and TRBJ1-2; 8 bases line up with TRBD1. CDR3 loop: CASSFRGQGLGGYTF. In DNA form, the CDR3 reads TGTGCCAGCAGCTTCCGAGGACAGGGTCTAGGCGGCTACACCTTC.